This is a list of T cell receptor beta chains from one sample in a study of cytomegalovirus exposure and HLA in healthy donors. The table came from immunoSEQ multiplex PCR; TCRdb's copy has only in-frame clones and leaves some out. The sample includes about 110,000 clones, roughly four fifths seen only once; the top ten take around 6.4%. Material for sequencing was PBMCs. Every receptor here comes from a woman aged 45-60 years in good health and CMV-seropositive. Each CDR3 is given with its conserved first and last residue. The D gene is left open where the match is weak. Expanded clones get a size class; other rows say once, few or many, or leave the size out.

clone size,J gene,V gene,D gene,CDR3 DNA,CDR3 protein
NA,TRBJ2-7,TRBV27,NA,TGTGCCAGCACCCTGGGGTCAGGGGCGAGGGCCTCCGAGCAGTACTTC,CASTLGSGARASEQYF
NA,TRBJ1-1,TRBV11-3,TRBD1,TGTGCCAGCAGCTCTGGACAGGCCCCCCAAGGAACTGAAGCTTTCTTT,CASSSGQAPQGTEAFF
few,TRBJ2-7,TRBV5-6,NA,TGTGCCAGCAGCTTTAGCGGTTACTCCTACGAGCAGTACTTC,CASSFSGYSYEQYF
NA,TRBJ1-1,TRBV5-1,TRBD1,TGCGCCAGCAGCTCCGGGACAGGGGTCACTGAAGCTTTCTTT,CASSSGTGVTEAFF
NA,TRBJ2-1,TRBV9,TRBD2,TGTGCCAGCAGCGTCTTCTCTAGCGGACTGGGCGAGCAGTTCTTC,CASSVFSSGLGEQFF
once,TRBJ2-1,TRBV27,NA,TGTGCCAGCAGTTTATCAAGGACAGTCAATGAGCAGTTCTTC,CASSLSRTVNEQFF
NA,TRBJ1-5,TRBV19,NA,TGTGCCAGTAGTATAGGGGGGACAAGGGCCAATCAGCCCCAGCATTTT,CASSIGGTRANQPQHF
NA,TRBJ2-2,TRBV7-8,TRBD2,TGTGCCAGCAGCTTAGCCCTTTCGGTAGCGGGGGAGAACACCGGGGAGCTGTTTTTT,CASSLALSVAGENTGELFF
NA,TRBJ2-3,TRBV5-1,TRBD2,TGCGCCAGCACCCGACTAGCGGGGGGGGAGAGCGCAGATACGCAGTATTTT,CASTRLAGGESADTQYF
NA,TRBJ1-1,TRBV28,NA,TGTGCCATCGGGGGGGGAGGGAACACTGAAGCTTTCTTT,CAIGGGGNTEAFF
once,TRBJ2-7,TRBV9,NA,TGTGCCAGCAGCAACTCCCCTTACAGCTACGAGCAGTACTTC,CASSNSPYSYEQYF
NA,TRBJ2-6,TRBV28,NA,TGTGCCAGCAGCACATCGTCTGGGGCCAACGTCCTGACTTTC,CASSTSSGANVLTF
NA,TRBJ1-1,TRBV10-3,TRBD1,TGTGCCATCAGTGAGTCCGGGACAGGGGCGAACACTGAAGCTTTCTTT,CAISESGTGANTEAFF
NA,TRBJ2-2,TRBV6-5,NA,TGTGCCAGCACCCCGTCCCTTAACACCGGGGAGCTGTTTTTT,CASTPSLNTGELFF
NA,TRBJ2-7,TRBV7-3,TRBD2,TGTGCCAGCAGCCTCCGGGCCAGCGGGGGGCTCGGGGGGTACGAGCAGTACTTC,CASSLRASGGLGGYEQYF
NA,TRBJ2-2,TRBV19,NA,TGTGCCAGTAGGCTTCGGCAGGGGAACACCGGGGAGCTGTTTTTT,CASRLRQGNTGELFF
NA,TRBJ1-2,TRBV7-9,TRBD1,TGTGCCAGCAGCTTAGGGACAGGGGGTGACTCCTCCTATGGCTACACCTTC,CASSLGTGGDSSYGYTF
NA,TRBJ1-1,TRBV7-3,NA,TGTGCCAGCAGCTTACAGGGCCTGAACACTGAAGCTTTCTTT,CASSLQGLNTEAFF
NA,TRBJ2-6,TRBV4-2,TRBD1,TGTGCCAGCAGCCAAGATCCTCCAGGGGGTTTAAGCTCTGGGGCCAACGTCCTGACTTTC,CASSQDPPGGLSSGANVLTF
few,TRBJ2-5,TRBV5-6,NA,TGTGCCAGCAGCGTGCGGGAGACCCAGTACTTC,CASSVRETQYF
NA,TRBJ2-1,TRBV7-6,NA,TGTGCCAGCAGCGGTGGACTTTTCGCGGGGTACAATGAGCAGTTCTTC,CASSGGLFAGYNEQFF
few,TRBJ2-1,TRBV28,NA,TGTGCCAGCAGACCCTCCATTGGGACTCGCTTCGTGAGGGCCTACAATGAGCAGTTCTTC,CASRPSIGTRFVRAYNEQFF